These T cell receptor beta chains were read from a single sample in a study of shared clonotypes between healthy human individuals. Method: immunoSEQ multiplex PCR; TCRdb's copy keeps in-frame clones and lacks some. The data hold 2,500,000 or so clones, with 85% to 95% observed a single time. Sequencing was carried out using naive CD4+ T cells from PBMCs. The receptors stem from a man aged 18-30 years in good health. Some clones in this sample may be carry-over from other donors' samples. The CDR3 runs from the conserved cysteine through the conserved F or W. Each record gives: clone size, J gene, V gene, D gene, CDR3 DNA, CDR3 protein. The D gene is left open where the match is weak. Some rows mark clone size as missing; the rest say once, few, many or name a class of expanded clone.

clone size: NA
J gene: TRBJ2-1
V gene: TRBV5-1
D gene: TRBD2
CDR3 DNA: TGCGCCAGCAGCGGGAGCGGGAGGGCCCACAATGAGCAGTTCTTC
CDR3 protein: CASSGSGRAHNEQFF

clone size: NA
J gene: TRBJ2-2
V gene: TRBV10-3
D gene: NA
CDR3 DNA: TGTGCCATCAGTGTAGCAACCGGGGAGCTGTTTTTT
CDR3 protein: CAISVATGELFF

clone size: once
J gene: TRBJ2-1
V gene: TRBV9
D gene: NA
CDR3 DNA: TGTGCCAGCGGGCAGGGCGGCGGCAATGAGCAGTTCTTC
CDR3 protein: CASGQGGGNEQFF

clone size: NA
J gene: TRBJ1-3
V gene: TRBV7-9
D gene: NA
CDR3 DNA: TGTGCCAGCAGCTTTCACACGGAGGGGAAAAACACCATATATTTT
CDR3 protein: CASSFHTEGKNTIYF

clone size: NA
J gene: TRBJ2-5
V gene: TRBV2
D gene: NA
CDR3 DNA: TGTGCCAGCAGTCCAGGTTCAGGAGAGACCCAGTACTTC
CDR3 protein: CASSPGSGETQYF

clone size: NA
J gene: TRBJ1-2
V gene: TRBV29-1
D gene: NA
CDR3 DNA: TGCAGCGTTGAGCGGGGGGTTACTAACTATGGCTACACCTTC
CDR3 protein: CSVERGVTNYGYTF

clone size: NA
J gene: TRBJ1-4
V gene: TRBV6-1
D gene: TRBD1
CDR3 DNA: TGTGCCACCCAGGGGGCGCGTTATGAAAAACTGTTTTTT
CDR3 protein: CATQGARYEKLFF

clone size: NA
J gene: TRBJ2-6
V gene: TRBV5-1
D gene: NA
CDR3 DNA: TGCGCCAGCAGTCCAACCTACTCTGGGGCCAACGTCCTGACTTTC
CDR3 protein: CASSPTYSGANVLTF

clone size: NA
J gene: TRBJ2-7
V gene: TRBV5-1
D gene: TRBD1
CDR3 DNA: TGCGCCAGCAGCAAATCCGGGGACAGGGCGCGAGAGCAGTACTTC
CDR3 protein: CASSKSGDRAREQYF

clone size: NA
J gene: TRBJ1-4
V gene: TRBV5-1
D gene: TRBD1
CDR3 DNA: TGCGCCAGCAGCTTGGAAGGGACAGCATTCAATGAAAAACTGTTTTTT
CDR3 protein: CASSLEGTAFNEKLFF

clone size: NA
J gene: TRBJ2-1
V gene: TRBV5-1
D gene: TRBD2
CDR3 DNA: TGCGCCAGCAGCTTGGGGCCTGTGGGAGGGAAGACGAATGAGCAGTTCTTC
CDR3 protein: CASSLGPVGGKTNEQFF

clone size: NA
J gene: TRBJ1-2
V gene: TRBV12-1
D gene: NA
CDR3 DNA: TGTGCCAGCACGGCTGGGGCTAACTATGGCTACACCTTC
CDR3 protein: CASTAGANYGYTF

clone size: NA
J gene: TRBJ2-1
V gene: TRBV7-9
D gene: TRBD2
CDR3 DNA: TGTGCCAGCAGTAGTCTGGGACTAGGGTACAATGAGCAGTTCTTC
CDR3 protein: CASSSLGLGYNEQFF

clone size: once
J gene: TRBJ2-7
V gene: TRBV28
D gene: NA
CDR3 DNA: TGTGCCAGCAGTCCAGGGGGGACCCTCTACGAGCAGTACTTC
CDR3 protein: CASSPGGTLYEQYF

clone size: NA
J gene: TRBJ2-5
V gene: TRBV28
D gene: TRBD2
CDR3 DNA: TGTGCCAGCAGTCCGCCGGGAGGGGGGGAGACCCAGTACTTC
CDR3 protein: CASSPPGGGETQYF

clone size: NA
J gene: TRBJ2-5
V gene: TRBV5-1
D gene: NA
CDR3 DNA: TGCGCCAGCAGCTCCACAGGGGCGGGGGAGACCCAGTACTTC
CDR3 protein: CASSSTGAGETQYF

clone size: NA
J gene: TRBJ1-2
V gene: TRBV15
D gene: TRBD1
CDR3 DNA: TGTGCCACCAGCAGAGTTGGGGGACAGCAGAACTATGGCTACACCTTC
CDR3 protein: CATSRVGGQQNYGYTF

clone size: NA
J gene: TRBJ2-2
V gene: TRBV9
D gene: NA
CDR3 DNA: TGTGCCAGCAGCCCCAGACGGGACGTTCTCAGCGGGGAGCTGTTTTTT
CDR3 protein: CASSPRRDVLSGELFF

clone size: NA
J gene: TRBJ1-1
V gene: TRBV19
D gene: NA
CDR3 DNA: TGTGCCAGTACGGGACGGAGGGGTGAAGCTTTCTTT
CDR3 protein: CASTGRRGEAFF

clone size: NA
J gene: TRBJ2-3
V gene: TRBV2
D gene: NA
CDR3 DNA: TGTGCCAGCAGTGGAGACGATAATACGCAGTATTTT
CDR3 protein: CASSGDDNTQYF

clone size: NA
J gene: TRBJ2-1
V gene: TRBV2
D gene: TRBD2
CDR3 DNA: TGTGCCACTCAAGTGGAGGGACTAGCGGGGAGTGAGCAGTTCTTC
CDR3 protein: CATQVEGLAGSEQFF

clone size: NA
J gene: TRBJ1-2
V gene: TRBV6-5
D gene: NA
CDR3 DNA: TGTGCCTCCTGTCAGGGGTCCCCCTATGGCTACACCTTC
CDR3 protein: CASCQGSPYGYTF

clone size: NA
J gene: TRBJ2-7
V gene: TRBV6-5
D gene: NA
CDR3 DNA: TGTGCCAGCAGCTCAACATCCTACGAGCAGTACTTC
CDR3 protein: CASSSTSYEQYF

clone size: NA
J gene: TRBJ2-7
V gene: TRBV10-1
D gene: NA
CDR3 DNA: TGCGCCAGCAGTGAGTCGGGGGCGGATTACGAGCAGTACTTC
CDR3 protein: CASSESGADYEQYF

clone size: NA
J gene: TRBJ2-7
V gene: TRBV7-2
D gene: TRBD2
CDR3 DNA: TGTGCCAGCAGCTTCGGACTAGCGGGAGTAGATTTC
CDR3 protein: CASSFGLAGVDF

clone size: NA
J gene: TRBJ1-3
V gene: TRBV4-2
D gene: NA
CDR3 DNA: TGTGCCAGCAGCCAGGTGCGGAGTGGGAGCTCTGGAAACACCATATATTTT
CDR3 protein: CASSQVRSGSSGNTIYF

clone size: NA
J gene: TRBJ2-4
V gene: TRBV28
D gene: NA
CDR3 DNA: TGTGCCAGCAGTTCAGACTTCTCAATTGCCAAAAACATTCAGTACTTC
CDR3 protein: CASSSDFSIAKNIQYF

clone size: NA
J gene: TRBJ2-4
V gene: TRBV7-6
D gene: TRBD2
CDR3 DNA: TGTGCCAGCAGCCCCGCCGGGACTAGCGGGATTGGAGCCAAAAACATTCAGTACTTC
CDR3 protein: CASSPAGTSGIGAKNIQYF

clone size: few
J gene: TRBJ1-2
V gene: TRBV4-1
D gene: NA
CDR3 DNA: TGCGCCAGCAGCCAGGTCGGGACGCGACTTACCGGCTACACCTTC
CDR3 protein: CASSQVGTRLTGYTF

clone size: NA
J gene: TRBJ2-2
V gene: TRBV9
D gene: TRBD2
CDR3 DNA: TGTGCCAGCAGCCCCCGGAGGAGCGGGAGGGAGCACACCGGGGAGCTGTTTTTT
CDR3 protein: CASSPRRSGREHTGELFF

clone size: NA
J gene: TRBJ2-3
V gene: TRBV7-9
D gene: TRBD1
CDR3 DNA: TGTGCCAGCAGTTCCTCGGGACAGGGCGCCCTAGATACGCAGTATTTT
CDR3 protein: CASSSSGQGALDTQYF

clone size: NA
J gene: TRBJ2-5
V gene: TRBV9
D gene: NA
CDR3 DNA: TGTGCCAGCAGCGCCGAGGAGACCCAGTACTTC
CDR3 protein: CASSAEETQYF

clone size: NA
J gene: TRBJ1-2
V gene: TRBV5-4
D gene: TRBD1
CDR3 DNA: TGTGCCAGCAATTGGGACAGGGGGCTTGTAGGTGGCTACACCTTC
CDR3 protein: CASNWDRGLVGGYTF

clone size: NA
J gene: TRBJ2-1
V gene: TRBV2
D gene: NA
CDR3 DNA: TGTGCCAGCAGTTTGGGGGGCGGGGCCATTAATACTGAGCAGTTCTTC
CDR3 protein: CASSLGGGAINTEQFF

clone size: NA
J gene: TRBJ2-6
V gene: TRBV7-3
D gene: NA
CDR3 DNA: TGTGCCAGCAGCTTAACTCAGGTCTCTGGGGCCAACGTCCTGACTTTC
CDR3 protein: CASSLTQVSGANVLTF

clone size: few
J gene: TRBJ1-2
V gene: TRBV10-2
D gene: NA
CDR3 DNA: TGCGCCAGCAGTGAACAACCCGCGTATGGCTACACCTTC
CDR3 protein: CASSEQPAYGYTF

clone size: once
J gene: TRBJ2-1
V gene: TRBV29-1
D gene: NA
CDR3 DNA: TGCAGCGGGTCAGGGTGGGAGGCGGAGCAGTTCTTC
CDR3 protein: CSGSGWEAEQFF

clone size: NA
J gene: TRBJ1-4
V gene: TRBV28
D gene: TRBD1
CDR3 DNA: TGTGCCAGCGATACTCAGGGGGGTAACGAAAAACTGTTTTTT
CDR3 protein: CASDTQGGNEKLFF

clone size: NA
J gene: TRBJ1-1
V gene: TRBV10-1
D gene: NA
CDR3 DNA: TGCGCCAGCAGTGAAAATAGGGCCCGAAAAGCTTTCTTT
CDR3 protein: CASSENRARKAFF

clone size: NA
J gene: TRBJ2-7
V gene: TRBV5-1
D gene: NA
CDR3 DNA: TGCGCCAGCAGCTACGTAGGGAGGTCCTACGAGCAGTACTTC
CDR3 protein: CASSYVGRSYEQYF

clone size: once
J gene: TRBJ2-5
V gene: TRBV5-1
D gene: NA
CDR3 DNA: TGCGCCAGCAGCTTGGGGTCGACAGGTCAAGAGACCCAGTACTTC
CDR3 protein: CASSLGSTGQETQYF

clone size: NA
J gene: TRBJ1-1
V gene: TRBV7-9
D gene: NA
CDR3 DNA: TGTGCCAGCAGCTTGTTGGTACAGGAAGCTTTCTTT
CDR3 protein: CASSLLVQEAFF

clone size: NA
J gene: TRBJ1-2
V gene: TRBV27
D gene: TRBD1
CDR3 DNA: TGTGCCAGCAGTACGATCCGGGACAGGGGGCGGAACTATGGCTACACCTTC
CDR3 protein: CASSTIRDRGRNYGYTF

clone size: NA
J gene: TRBJ1-5
V gene: TRBV5-1
D gene: NA
CDR3 DNA: TGCGCCAGCAGCCCCGAAAGCAATCAGCCCCAGCATTTT
CDR3 protein: CASSPESNQPQHF

clone size: NA
J gene: TRBJ1-2
V gene: TRBV6-6
D gene: NA
CDR3 DNA: TGTGCCAGCACCGACCTCTATGGCTACACCTTC
CDR3 protein: CASTDLYGYTF

clone size: NA
J gene: TRBJ1-4
V gene: TRBV5-5
D gene: NA
CDR3 DNA: TGTGCCAGCAGAACAGGGTGGACGCGCGAAAAACTGTTTTTT
CDR3 protein: CASRTGWTREKLFF

clone size: NA
J gene: TRBJ2-1
V gene: TRBV13
D gene: NA
CDR3 DNA: TGTGCCAGCAGCTTACGGATACACAATGAGCAGTTCTTC
CDR3 protein: CASSLRIHNEQFF

clone size: NA
J gene: TRBJ2-7
V gene: TRBV4-1
D gene: NA
CDR3 DNA: TGCGCCAGCAGCCAAGAAAGAGGCCCTTCCGGAGCGGGCTACGAGCAGTACTTC
CDR3 protein: CASSQERGPSGAGYEQYF

clone size: NA
J gene: TRBJ2-5
V gene: TRBV5-1
D gene: TRBD1
CDR3 DNA: TGCGCCAGCAGTGTTACAGGGGACGAGACCCAGTACTTC
CDR3 protein: CASSVTGDETQYF

clone size: NA
J gene: TRBJ2-5
V gene: TRBV7-9
D gene: NA
CDR3 DNA: TGTGCCAGCATCGGCAGGAACCAAGAGACCCAGTACTTC
CDR3 protein: CASIGRNQETQYF

clone size: NA
J gene: TRBJ2-7
V gene: TRBV27
D gene: TRBD2
CDR3 DNA: TGTGCCAGCAGAAGACTAGCCAGGGAACCAACTCCTGACTACGAGCAGTACTTC
CDR3 protein: CASRRLAREPTPDYEQYF

clone size: NA
J gene: TRBJ2-5
V gene: TRBV25-1
D gene: NA
CDR3 DNA: TGTGCCAGCCGAAATAGCGGTTCATGGGCCCAGTACTTC
CDR3 protein: CASRNSGSWAQYF